This entry is about one T cell receptor (beta chain). Following RNA extraction, reverse transcription yielded cDNA that acted as the sequencing template. Libraries were prepared by immunoSEQ multiplex PCR; TCRdb keeps only in-frame clonotypes and omits some of them. The sample includes some 240,000 clones, 57% of them seen just once. The data originate from a study of CD8+ T cells in alopecia areata. This specimen consisted of CD4+ T cells sorted from blood, obtained at week 0. This TCR was sampled from a human donor with alopecia areata.

CDR3: CASSLGGGEGRRYNEQFF. CDR3 nucleotides: TGCGCCAGCAGCTTGGGAGGGGGCGAGGGCCGTCGCTACAATGAGCAGTTCTTC. The chain combines TRBV5-1 with TRBJ2-1; 7 bases align to TRBD1. Germline CDR1 SGHRS, CDR2 YFSETQ. The CDR3 covers 18 residues. V trimming: 0 bases; J trimming: 3 bases; junction bases outside the gene matches: 12.